Shown below are 13 T cell receptor beta chains from a single sample sequenced in a study of T cells in Graves' hyperthyroidism and ophthalmopathy (dated by TCRdb to between 2018 and 2020). The library was obtained by multiplex PCR. Sequencing used an Illumina HiSeq 2000. Amplification of TCR beta CDR3 regions was carried out from RNA transcripts. The TCR CDR3 was subjected to a first round of RT-PCR using the HTBI primer set and the Qiagen OneStep RT-PCR kit. Using fastp trimming at Q25 and MiXCR clonotype assembly, TCRdb reanalyzed the public sequencing data and kept in-frame beta chains. Every CDR3 protein is listed once, alongside the most common genes and DNA of its rows. This sample lists approximately 480,000 distinct CDR3 sequences; less than 25% were detected once. The top ten clones comprise approximately 26% of the sample. The sequenced material came from blood. Source of these receptors: a man between 18 and 29 years old with Graves' hyperthyroidism.

This clonotype was observed at least ten times. The chain is built from TRBV6-1 and TRBJ2-7; no clear D. The V and J ends lost 0 bases and 10 bases respectively, with 7 bases between them. The CDR3 runs to 11 residues. CDR1 and CDR2 (germline): MNHNS, SASEGT. CDR3 amino acids: CASSEAARQYF. The CDR3 DNA is TGTGCCAGCAGTGAAGCGGCCAGACAGTACTTC.

Remarks on this clonotype: A much larger clone differs from this one at a single base, so this may be a read error. The conserved phenylalanine or tryptophan normally closing the CDR3 is absent here, so this likely arose from a read error. The J gene is TRBJ1-6, the V gene TRBV6-4, with TRBD1 as a possible D gene (5 bases). The CDR3 covers 15 residues. CDR1 is MRHNA, CDR2 SNTAGT, per germline. The CDR3: CASSYSPQGNSPLHL. The CDR3 DNA sequence: TGTGCCAGCAGTTACTCCCCGCAGGGAAATTCACCCCTCCACCTT.

This sequence joins TRBV19 and TRBJ1-5; tentatively, D is TRBD1 (5 bases). CDR1 is LNHDA, CDR2 SQIVND, per germline (reference sequence). The CDR3 spans 15 residues. The V end was cut by 3 bases, the J end by 0 bases, with 9 bases between. The CDR3 reads CASSMGPSSNQPQHF. CDR3 nucleotide sequence: TGTGCCAGTAGTATGGGACCTAGTAGCAATCAGCCCCAGCATTTT.

This clonotype came up a few times. The chain joins TRBV7-9 to TRBJ2-7, with D perhaps TRBD1 (5 bases). Between the trimmed V and J ends, which lost 0 bases and 5 bases, there was a span of 11 bases. Germline lookup yields CDR1 SEHNR and CDR2 FQNEAQ (reference sequence). This CDR3 contains 14 residues. The CDR3 sequence is CASSLASGPDEQYF. CDR3 in DNA: TGTGCCAGCAGCTTAGCGTCAGGGCCCGACGAGCAGTACTTC. Full variable domain (remainder filled in from reference TRBV7-9 and TRBJ2-7): DTGVSQNPRHKITKRGQNVTFRCDPISEHNRLYWYRQTLGQGPEFLTYFQNEAQLEKSRLLSDRFSAERPKGSFSTLEIQRTEQGDSAMYLCASSLASGPDEQYFGPGTRLTVT.

CDR3 sequence reads: CASSLALSLYGYTF. The CDR3 DNA is TGTGCCAGCAGCTTAGCCCTTAGTCTCTATGGCTACACCTTC. This rearrangement joins TRBV11-2 to TRBJ1-2, with D hard to call. The germline V gene has CDR1 SGHAT and CDR2 FQNNGV. The CDR3 sequence is 14 residues long. The germline V and J ends were trimmed by 1 base and 4 bases, with 10 bases remaining between them. The whole variable domain, filled in from reference TRBV11-2 and TRBJ1-2, reads EAGVAQSPRYKIIEKRQSVAFWCNPISGHATLYWYQQILGQGPKLLIQFQNNGVVDDSQLPKDRFSAERLKGVDSTLKIQPAKLEDSAVYLCASSLALSLYGYTFGSGTRLTVV.

This clonotype was seen repeatedly, ten times or more. This chain uses TRBV5-1 with TRBJ1-2; the D is unclear. Trimming cost V 2 bases and J 3 bases, with 8 bases left between them. Germline-derived CDR1 and CDR2 are SGHRS and YFSETQ. This CDR3 is 13 amino acids long. The CDR3 nucleotides are TGCGCCAGCAGCTTTGGGGATTACTATGGCTACACCTTC. Protein sequence: CASSFGDYYGYTF.

This clonotype was seen ten or more times. The chain links TRBV20-1 to TRBJ2-7, with no clear D. The CDR3 loop spans 12 amino acids. V lost 3 bases to trimming and J lost 4 bases, with 10 bases between them. Germline V gene sequence: CDR1 DFQATT, CDR2 SNEGSKA (reference sequence). CDR3 sequence reads: CSARSAGYEQYF. Here the CDR3 DNA reads TGCAGTGCTAGGAGCGCTGGGTACGAGCAGTACTTC.

The genes are TRBV4-1 and TRBJ1-5; D is uncertain. V lost 1 base and J lost 6, with 16 bases in between. The CDR3 loop spans 16 amino acids. The germline gives CDR1 MGHRA, CDR2 YSYEKL. In DNA, the CDR3 is TGCGCCAGCAGCCAAGGAATCGGGGTTTTGTCTCAGCCCCAGCATTTT. It translates to CASSQGIGVLSQPQHF.

The chain links TRBV6-1 to TRBJ1-5; D call uncertain. The CDR3 sequence is 16 residues long. V lost 1 base and J 6 bases, leaving 16 bases between the germline ends. Looked up from germline, CDR1 is MNHNS and CDR2 is SASEGT. The CDR3 here is CASSEVTRIGSQPQHF. In DNA, the CDR3 is TGTGCCAGCAGTGAAGTTACACGAATAGGGAGTCAGCCCCAGCATTTT.

This clonotype was found many times. The chain uses TRBV10-3 and TRBJ1-2; possibly TRBD1 for D (6 bases). This CDR3 spans 13 amino acids. Germline loops: CDR1 ENHRY, CDR2 SYGVKD. Trimming pared 0 bases from V and 8 bases from J, leaving 10 bases between. This CDR3 reads CAISESSDRGYTF. CDR3 DNA sequence: TGTGCCATCAGTGAGTCATCCGACAGGGGCTACACCTTC.

J is TRBJ1-1 and V is TRBV19; the D gene is possibly TRBD1 (6 bases). CDR1 is LNHDA and CDR2 is SQIVND in the germline V gene (reference sequence). With 8 bases removed from V and 5 bases from J, the gap between germline ends came to 15 bases. The CDR3 consists of 13 residues. CDR3 region: CASSGGAYTEAFF. CDR3 in DNA: TGTGCCAGTTCGGGGGGGGCTTATACTGAAGCTTTCTTT.

This clonotype came up many times. V is TRBV12-3 or TRBV12-4 and J is TRBJ1-2, with TRBD1 identical over 8 bases. With V trimmed by 6 bases and J by 7 bases, 7 bases remained unmatched. The CDR3 is 13 residues long. As DNA, the CDR3 is TGTGCCAGCAGCCCAGCCGGGACAGGTGGCTACACCTTC. This encodes CASSPAGTGGYTF.

This clonotype was counted ten times or more. V and J are TRBV12-3 or TRBV12-4 and TRBJ1-1; perhaps TRBD1 as D (5 bases). The CDR3 is made up of 13 amino acids. The V and J ends lost 7 bases and 3 bases respectively, with 12 bases between them. The CDR3 here is CASNRGGYTEAFF. For the CDR3, the DNA is TGTGCCAGCAACCGGGGCGGGTACACTGAAGCTTTCTTT.